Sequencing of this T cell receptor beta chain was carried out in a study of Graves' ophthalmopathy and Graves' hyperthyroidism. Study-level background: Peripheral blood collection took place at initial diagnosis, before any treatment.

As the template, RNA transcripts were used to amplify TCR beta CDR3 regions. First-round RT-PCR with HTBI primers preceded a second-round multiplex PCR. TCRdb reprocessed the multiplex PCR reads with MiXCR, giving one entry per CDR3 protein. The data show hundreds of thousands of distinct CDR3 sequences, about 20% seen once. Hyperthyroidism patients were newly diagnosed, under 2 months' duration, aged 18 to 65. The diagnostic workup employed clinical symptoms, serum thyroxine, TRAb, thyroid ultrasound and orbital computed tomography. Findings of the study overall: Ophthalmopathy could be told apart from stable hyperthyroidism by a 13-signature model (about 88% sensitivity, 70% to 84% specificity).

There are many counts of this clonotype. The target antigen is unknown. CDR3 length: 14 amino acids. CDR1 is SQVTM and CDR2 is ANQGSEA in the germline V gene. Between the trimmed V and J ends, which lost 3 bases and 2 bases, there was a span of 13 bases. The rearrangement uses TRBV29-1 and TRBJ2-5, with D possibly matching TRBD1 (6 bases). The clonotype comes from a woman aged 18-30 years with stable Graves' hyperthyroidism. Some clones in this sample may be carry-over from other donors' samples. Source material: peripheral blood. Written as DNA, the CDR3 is TGCAGCGTTGATCAGGGGTCGGGGCAAGAGACCCAGTACTTC. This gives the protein CSVDQGSGQETQYF.